These T cell receptor beta chains were read from a single sample in a study of T cell repertoires in cytomegalovirus infection. No antigen has been identified for these receptors. Each CDR3 protein is one row after TCRdb ran MiXCR on the reads. The table lists about 110,000 distinct CDR3 sequences, less than 30% of them singletons, with roughly 77% in the top ten. Sample: CD8+ T cells from cultured PBMCs, taken from culture after CMV antigen stimulation. Receptors were obtained from a human donor in good health (CMV status not recorded). Some clones in this sample may be carry-over from other donors' samples. Each CDR3 is given with its conserved first and last residue. The D gene is left open where the match is weak. Size is stated for part of the rows, as once, few or many counts, or as a class when the clone is expanded.

clone size	D gene	V gene	J gene	CDR3 DNA	CDR3 protein
many	TRBD1	TRBV12-3/TRBV12-4	TRBJ2-1	TGTGCCAGCATCAGAGAGGGACAGGGGGCTTTTGTAGATGAGCAGTTCTTC	CASIREGQGAFVDEQFF
many	.	TRBV15	TRBJ1-1	TGTGCCACCAGCAGCCCCTTGACGACAGGGAACACTGAAGCTTTCTTT	CATSSPLTTGNTEAFF
few	.	TRBV27	TRBJ2-7	TGTGCCAGCACCCAAGGGGCAGGGGCCTACGAGCAGTACTTC	CASTQGAGAYEQYF
.	TRBD1	TRBV19	TRBJ1-5	TGTGCCAGTAGTATAGTCCGACAGGGTGGCCATCAGCCCCAGCATTTT	CASSIVRQGGHQPQHF
few	TRBD2	TRBV7-3	TRBJ2-5	TGTGCCAGCAGCTTAGAACTAGCGGGGAGTAAAGAGACCCAGTACTTC	CASSLELAGSKETQYF
many	TRBD1	TRBV27	TRBJ1-1	TGTGCCAGCAGCCTCGACAGGGCGACTGAAGCTTTCTTT	CASSLDRATEAFF
.	.	TRBV6-1	TRBJ1-4	TGTGCCAGCAGACCTTCCCCAAAGGACGAAAAACTGTTTTTT	CASRPSPKDEKLFF
many	.	TRBV11-3	TRBJ2-2	TGTGCCAGCAGCTCTTACGGGGGTAACACCGGGGAGCTGTTTTTT	CASSSYGGNTGELFF
many	TRBD2	TRBV7-9	TRBJ2-7	TGTGCCAGCAGCACGCCGGCGGGGGGGCCGAGAGAGCAGTACTTC	CASSTPAGGPREQYF
few	.	TRBV7-8	TRBJ2-2	TGTGCCAGCAGCTCTAGAGGGGCATCCGGGGAGCTGTTTTTT	CASSSRGASGELFF
.	.	TRBV28	TRBJ2-7	TGTGCCAGCCGACGCCATTCGTTTCTCTCCTACGAGCAGTACTTC	CASRRHSFLSYEQYF
few	.	TRBV20-1	TRBJ1-1	TGCAGTGCTAGAGATCGACAGGCGAACACTGAAGCTTTCTTT	CSARDRQANTEAFF
few	.	TRBV7-6	TRBJ2-1	TGTGCCAGCAGCTTAGCGGGTCAGCTTAATGAGCAGTTCTTC	CASSLAGQLNEQFF
.	.	TRBV15	TRBJ1-4	TGTGCCACCAGCGGCGCGGGGTGGGCTGAAAAACTGTTTTTT	CATSGAGWAEKLFF
.	.	TRBV4-1	TRBJ1-4	TGCGCCAGCAGCACGCCTTGGGTGCTCAAAGAAAAACTGTTTTTT	CASSTPWVLKEKLFF
.	.	TRBV10-3	TRBJ2-3	TGTGCCATCAGTGAGTCCCAAAAAGATACGCAGTATTTT	CAISESQKDTQYF
few	.	TRBV7-9	TRBJ1-2	TGTGCCAGCAGCCAGACAGTAAACTATGGCTACACCTTC	CASSQTVNYGYTF
few	TRBD1	TRBV28	TRBJ1-2	TGTGCCAGCAGTTTATACAGGACAGGGCGGTTTAGCTACACCTTC	CASSLYRTGRFSYTF
.	TRBD2	TRBV6-2/TRBV6-3	TRBJ2-3	TGTGCCAGCAGTTCCATCGGACTAGCGGGGGACACAGATACGCAGTATTTT	CASSSIGLAGDTDTQYF
few	.	TRBV28	TRBJ1-4	TGTGCCAGCAGTTCCAACGGACCGCCGAGTAATGAAAAACTGTTTTTT	CASSSNGPPSNEKLFF